The rows below give T cell receptor beta chains drawn from one sample of a study of graft-versus-host responses after intestinal transplantation. Antigens for these TCRs are unknown. Data came from immunoSEQ multiplex PCR; TCRdb stores just in-frame clones and leaves some out. The sample holds roughly 130,000 clones, around 90% seen once. Here the sequenced sample was unstimulated CD4+ T cells sorted from spleen or lymph node cells, taken before intestinal transplant. The source of these receptors is a human donor who received an intestinal transplant. Each CDR3 is given with its conserved first and last residue. A D gene is named only where the DNA matches it firmly. Size is omitted from some rows. Given values are once, few, many or a class for expanded clones.

V: TRBV29-1
D: TRBD2
J: TRBJ2-5
size: once
CDR3: CSAGLAGEEETQYF
DNA: TGCAGCGCTGGACTAGCGGGAGAGGAAGAGACCCAGTACTTC

V: TRBV27
D: NA
J: TRBJ1-1
size: NA
CDR3: CASTQSLGNTEAFF
DNA: TGTGCCAGCACCCAGAGCTTGGGGAACACTGAAGCTTTCTTT

V: TRBV9
D: TRBD2
J: TRBJ2-1
size: NA
CDR3: CASSASPAGGSYNEQFF
DNA: TGTGCCAGCAGCGCGTCCCCAGCGGGGGGATCCTACAATGAGCAGTTCTTC

V: TRBV4-1
D: TRBD1
J: TRBJ2-5
size: NA
CDR3: CASSSPTGVAETQYF
DNA: TGCGCCAGCAGCTCGCCCACAGGGGTGGCAGAGACCCAGTACTTC

V: TRBV6-5
D: TRBD1
J: TRBJ2-7
size: few
CDR3: CASSYSGDRRYEQYF
DNA: TGTGCCAGCAGTTACTCGGGGGACAGGCGGTACGAGCAGTACTTC

V: TRBV19
D: NA
J: TRBJ1-1
size: NA
CDR3: CASSLRTGTEAFF
DNA: TGTGCCAGTAGTCTGCGGACTGGCACTGAAGCTTTCTTT

V: TRBV30
D: NA
J: TRBJ2-7
size: once
CDR3: CAWSVKGKEQYF
DNA: TGTGCCTGGAGTGTTAAGGGGAAAGAGCAGTACTTC

V: TRBV9
D: NA
J: TRBJ2-2
size: NA
CDR3: CASSPVGEVAGELFF
DNA: TGTGCCAGCAGTCCAGTGGGGGAGGTTGCCGGGGAGCTGTTTTTT

V: TRBV5-1
D: NA
J: TRBJ2-2
size: NA
CDR3: CASSLLGANTGELFF
DNA: TGCGCCAGCAGCTTGTTAGGGGCCAACACCGGGGAGCTGTTTTTT

V: TRBV28
D: TRBD1
J: TRBJ1-1
size: NA
CDR3: CASSPHRGLSTEAFF
DNA: TGTGCCAGCAGTCCCCACAGGGGGTTGTCTACTGAAGCTTTCTTT

V: TRBV28
D: NA
J: TRBJ1-4
size: once
CDR3: CASSSDSNPLFF
DNA: TGTGCCAGCAGTTCGGACAGTAATCCACTGTTTTTT

V: TRBV5-1
D: NA
J: TRBJ2-2
size: NA
CDR3: CASSSDGTGELFF
DNA: TGCGCCAGCAGCTCCGACGGAACCGGGGAGCTGTTTTTT

V: TRBV7-9
D: NA
J: TRBJ1-3
size: NA
CDR3: CASSPRSRSPGNTIYF
DNA: TGTGCCAGCAGCCCGCGGAGCAGGTCCCCTGGAAACACCATATATTTT